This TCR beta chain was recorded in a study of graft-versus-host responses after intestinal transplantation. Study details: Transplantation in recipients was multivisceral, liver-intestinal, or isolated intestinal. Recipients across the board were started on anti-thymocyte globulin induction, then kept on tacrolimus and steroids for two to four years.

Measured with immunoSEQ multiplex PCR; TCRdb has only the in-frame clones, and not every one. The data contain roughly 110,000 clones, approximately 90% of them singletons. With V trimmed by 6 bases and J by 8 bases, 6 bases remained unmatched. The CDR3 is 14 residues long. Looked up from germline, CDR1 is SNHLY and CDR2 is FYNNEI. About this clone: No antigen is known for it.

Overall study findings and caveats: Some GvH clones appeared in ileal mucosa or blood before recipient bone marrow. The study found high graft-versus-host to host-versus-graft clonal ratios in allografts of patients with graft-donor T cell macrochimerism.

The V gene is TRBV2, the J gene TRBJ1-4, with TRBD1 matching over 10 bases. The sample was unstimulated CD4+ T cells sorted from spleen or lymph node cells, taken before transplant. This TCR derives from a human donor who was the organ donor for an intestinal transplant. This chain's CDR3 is CASSADRGREKLFF. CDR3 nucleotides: TGTGCCAGCAGCGCCGACAGGGGGCGGGAAAAACTGTTTTTT.